Below, 30 T cell receptor beta chains from the same sample are listed, as sequenced in a study of CD8+ T cells in alopecia areata. Sequencing templates came from extracted RNA that was reverse transcribed into cDNA. The method was immunoSEQ multiplex PCR; TCRdb's version includes in-frame clones alone and lacks a portion of them. This table has roughly 140,000 clones, approximately 51% appearing once. The sample consisted of CD4+ T cells sorted from blood, taken at week 0. Receptor source: a human donor with alopecia areata.

The rearrangement uses TRBV30 and TRBJ1-1; maybe TRBD1 (5 bases). This CDR3 comprises 14 residues. The V and J ends lost 4 bases and 2 bases respectively, with 14 bases between them. The germline V gene encodes CDR1 GTSNPN and CDR2 SVGIG (reference sequence). In DNA, the CDR3 is TGTGCCTGGACCCGCCAGGGTAGAAACACTGAAGCTTTCTTT. It specifies CAWTRQGRNTEAFF.

The chain has TRBV7-9 and TRBJ2-7; D remains unclear. CDR1 and CDR2 (germline): SEHNR, FQNEAQ (reference sequence). The CDR3 sequence is 14 residues long. With 0 bases removed from V and 2 bases from J, the gap between germline ends came to 8 bases. The CDR3 coding sequence is TGTGCCAGCAGCTTAGCCACTGATGCCTACGAGCAGTACTTC. Translation: CASSLATDAYEQYF.

This clone came up once. The J gene is TRBJ2-3, the V gene TRBV7-7, with 12 bases matching TRBD2. The ends lost 1 base at V and 10 bases at J; junction bases unmatched: 3. Germline V lookup: CDR1 SSHAT, CDR2 FNYEAQ (reference sequence). The CDR3 spans 14 residues. CDR3 sequence (DNA): TGTGCCAGCAGCTTAGAGACTAGCGGGAGCCCGCAGTATTTT. Amino acid sequence: CASSLETSGSPQYF.

The CDR3 nucleotides are TGCAGCGTTGAAGCCGGGGTCAATCAGCCCCAGCATTTT. Translation gives CSVEAGVNQPQHF. V usage is TRBV29-1 and J usage is TRBJ1-5; the D is unclear. CDR3 length: 13 residues. V lost 1 base and J lost 3, with 7 bases in between. The germline V gene has CDR1 SQVTM and CDR2 ANQGSEA. Variable domain in full (rest from reference TRBV29-1 and TRBJ1-5): SAVISQKPSRDICQRGTSLTIQCQVDSQVTMMFWYRQQPGQSLTLIATANQGSEATYESGFVIDKFPISRPNLTFSTLTVSNMSPEDSSIYLCSVEAGVNQPQHFGDGTRLSIL.

V and J are TRBV30 and TRBJ2-3; 9 nucleotides align to TRBD2. There are 14 residues in the CDR3. Per germline, CDR1 GTSNPN and CDR2 SVGIG (reference sequence). V trimming: 8 bases; J trimming: 3 bases; junction bases outside the gene matches: 9. This CDR3 reads CARGASGITDTQYF. CDR3 nucleotides: TGTGCCCGAGGGGCTAGCGGGATTACAGATACGCAGTATTTT.

This clone showed up just a few times. The chain links TRBV9 to TRBJ2-2, with unresolved D. CDR3 length: 15 amino acids. Germline V gene lookup returns CDR1 SGDLS and CDR2 YYNGEE. V was trimmed by 0 bases and J by 4 bases, leaving 10 bases between them. CDR3 nucleotide sequence: TGTGCCAGCAGCGTAGACCCGAGATTCACCGGGGAGCTGTTTTTT. Translation gives CASSVDPRFTGELFF.

The V and J genes are TRBV30 and TRBJ2-3, with D possibly TRBD2 on 5 matching bases. CDR1 GTSNPN and CDR2 SVGIG come from the germline V gene (reference sequence). Trimming took 0 bases from V and 7 from J, leaving 11 bases between them. This CDR3 has 13 residues. This CDR3 reads CAWSVSGRHTQYF. CDR3 coding DNA: TGTGCCTGGAGTGTGTCGGGGAGACATACGCAGTATTTT.

Ten or more counts support this clone. The sample carries other DNA sequences with the same CDR3. The J gene is TRBJ1-2, the V gene TRBV28; D unclear. The CDR3 is 13 amino acids. V lost 5 bases, J lost 5 bases, and 12 bases lay in between. Per germline, CDR1 MDHEN and CDR2 SYDVKM. For the CDR3, the DNA is TGTGCCAGCAGTCCCCCTGGAGAATATGGCTACACCTTC. Its protein is CASSPPGEYGYTF.

The chain carries TRBV29-1 and TRBJ2-7; possibly TRBD1 for D (5 bases). Germline V gene sequence: CDR1 SQVTM, CDR2 ANQGSEA. The length of the CDR3 is 13 residues. Trimming stripped 5 bases from V and 1 base from J, with 12 bases between. Here the CDR3 DNA reads TGCAGCGTTTCGCGACAGCCATCCTACGAGCAGTACTTC. Its translation is CSVSRQPSYEQYF.

The V and J genes are TRBV30 and TRBJ2-3; tentative D call: TRBD2 (5 bases). This CDR3 has 16 residues. Germline-derived CDR1 and CDR2 are GTSNPN and SVGIG (reference sequence). V lost 0 bases, J lost 3 bases, and 16 bases lay in between. The CDR3 spells CAWSVLGAGGTDTQYF. CDR3 nucleotides: TGTGCCTGGAGTGTACTGGGAGCAGGAGGTACAGATACGCAGTATTTT.

V usage is TRBV5-8 and J usage is TRBJ1-2, with unresolved D. The V gene lost 0 bases and the J gene lost 4 bases, with 7 bases spanning the gap. Per the germline V gene, CDR1 is SGHTS and CDR2 is YDEGEE. The CDR3 runs to 13 residues. The CDR3 DNA reads as TGTGCCAGCAGCTTGGACGGACCCTATGGCTACACCTTC. It translates to CASSLDGPYGYTF.

The chain employs TRBV28 and TRBJ2-3; D gene uncertain. From germline, CDR1 is MDHEN and CDR2 SYDVKM. Trimming removed 3 bases at V and 2 bases at J, with 0 bases between. The CDR3 has 11 amino acids. The DNA for the CDR3 is TGTGCCAGCAGTTTCACAGATACGCAGTATTTT. Translated: CASSFTDTQYF.

The chain has TRBV25-1 and TRBJ2-7, with D unresolved. Germline V gene data show CDR1 as MGHDK and CDR2 as SYGVNS. V gave up 4 bases and J gave up 7 bases, with 8 bases separating them. This CDR3 is 11 amino acids long. For the CDR3, the DNA is TGTGCCAGCAGTGCCAATACAGAGCAGTACTTC. Translating gives CASSANTEQYF.

The count of this clone is one. The chain is built from TRBV2 and TRBJ2-3, with 7 bases aligning to TRBD2. The V gene end was trimmed by 4 bases and the J gene end by 6 bases; junction bases not matched to a gene: 7. The CDR3 is 14 residues long. From germline, CDR1 is SNHLY and CDR2 FYNNEI. In DNA, the CDR3 is TGTGCCAGCAGTGTCCGAGCGGGGACGGATACGCAGTATTTT. Translated, it gives CASSVRAGTDTQYF.

The chain has TRBV29-1 and TRBJ1-5; tentatively, D is TRBD1 (6 bases). The CDR3 covers 14 residues. CDR1 and CDR2 from the germline V gene are SQVTM and ANQGSEA. V dropped 7 bases and J dropped 0 bases, with 13 bases sitting between them. The CDR3 protein is CSASDSFSNQPQHF. CDR3 nucleotide sequence: TGCAGCGCTTCGGACAGTTTTAGCAATCAGCCCCAGCATTTT.

This rearrangement joins TRBV29-1 to TRBJ2-7; 9 bases fit TRBD1. The V segment lost 4 bases and the J segment 4 bases; nucleotides outside the gene matches: 8. The CDR3 length is 14 residues. Germline CDR1 is SQVTM and CDR2 is ANQGSEA. Here the CDR3 DNA reads TGCAGCGTTGCTCGGGACAGGGTCTCATACGAGCAGTACTTC. Protein product: CSVARDRVSYEQYF.

V is TRBV30 and J is TRBJ1-3; D unresolved. Germline V CDR1 and CDR2: GTSNPN, SVGIG (reference sequence). Trimming pared 0 bases from V and 0 bases from J, leaving 9 bases between. This CDR3 is 15 amino acids long. CDR3 nucleotides: TGTGCCTGGAGTGTCCCGGCTTTCTCTGGAAACACCATATATTTT. The encoded protein is CAWSVPAFSGNTIYF.

This chain connects TRBV27 to TRBJ2-3, with D possibly TRBD2 on 6 matching bases. The CDR3 spans 13 residues. The V end was cut by 7 bases, the J end by 3 bases, with 11 bases between. Germline CDR1 MNHEY, CDR2 SMNVEV (reference sequence). The CDR3 sequence is CASTLAGTDTQYF. The CDR3 DNA reads as TGTGCCAGCACCCTCGCGGGGACAGATACGCAGTATTTT.

The chain couples TRBV11-2 to TRBJ2-7; 7 bases match TRBD1. CDR1 and CDR2 from the germline V gene are SGHAT and FQNNGV. The CDR3 runs 15 residues. Losses at the gene ends were 2 bases for V and 3 bases for J; bases not matched to a gene: 7. This CDR3 is CASSLSDRSGYEQYF. CDR3 DNA sequence: TGTGCCAGCAGCTTATCGGACAGGAGTGGCTACGAGCAGTACTTC.

V and J are TRBV5-6 and TRBJ1-2, with 7 bases identical to TRBD1. CDR1 is SGHDT and CDR2 is YYEEEE in the germline V gene. V was clipped by 4 bases and J by 8 bases; unmatched bases: 14. The CDR3 loop spans 15 amino acids. Here the CDR3 DNA reads TGTGCCAGCAGCGCCAAACAGGGGCTGACGGAAGGCTACACCTTC. The encoded protein is CASSAKQGLTEGYTF. Drawing the rest from reference TRBV5-6 and TRBJ1-2, the complete variable domain is DAGVTQSPTHLIKTRGQQVTLRCSPKSGHDTVSWYQQALGQGPQFIFQYYEEEERQRGNFPDRFSGHQFPNYSSELNVNALLLGDSALYLCASSAKQGLTEGYTFGSGTRLTVV.

The rearrangement joins TRBV30 to TRBJ1-2; 8 bases match TRBD1. The length of the CDR3 is 12 residues. Germline V lookup: CDR1 GTSNPN, CDR2 SVGIG (reference sequence). J gave up 7 bases and V 4 bases, and 5 bases lay outside the gene matches. The CDR3 here is CAWTDRGRGYTF. The CDR3 DNA reads TGTGCCTGGACAGACAGGGGACGTGGCTACACCTTC. Variable domain in full (rest from reference TRBV30 and TRBJ1-2): SQTIHQWPATLVQPVGSPLSLECTVEGTSNPNLYWYRQAAGRGLQLLFYSVGIGQISSEVPQNLSASRPQDRQFILSSKKLLLSDSGFYLCAWTDRGRGYTFGSGTRLTVV.

The V and J genes are TRBV10-3 and TRBJ2-1, with 7 bases lining up with TRBD2. Per the germline V gene, CDR1 is ENHRY and CDR2 is SYGVKD. This CDR3 is built from 15 residues. The V segment lost 2 bases and the J segment 3 bases; nucleotides outside the gene matches: 4. CDR3: CAISEPAGNYNEQFF. The CDR3 DNA sequence: TGTGCCATCAGTGAGCCAGCGGGAAACTACAATGAGCAGTTCTTC.

This clone was found once. V usage is TRBV7-3 and J usage is TRBJ2-1; 10 nucleotides match TRBD1. V shed 5 bases and J 7 bases; nucleotides not matched to a gene: 14. CDR1 is SGHTA, CDR2 FQGTGA, per germline. There are 17 residues in the CDR3. In nucleotides, the CDR3 is TGTGCCAGCAGCCCATCTAGGGACAGGGGATTTATTAATGAGCAGTTCTTC. Amino acids: CASSPSRDRGFINEQFF.

The chain couples TRBV4-1 to TRBJ2-4, with D possibly being TRBD1 (6 bases). The CDR3 is made up of 15 amino acids. The germline V and J ends were trimmed by 4 bases and 7 bases, with 17 bases remaining between them. Per germline, CDR1 MGHRA and CDR2 YSYEKL. The CDR3 reads CASSRERQDPNIQYF. CDR3 DNA sequence: TGCGCCAGCAGCCGAGAACGACAGGATCCGAACATTCAGTACTTC.

The chain combines TRBV30 with TRBJ1-2, with a tentative D call TRBD1 (5 bases). This CDR3 spans 13 amino acids. Trimming took off 6 bases at V and 12 bases at J, with 23 bases between the two ends. CDR1 and CDR2 (germline): GTSNPN, SVGIG (reference sequence). The CDR3 DNA is TGTGCCTGCACCTGGGGGGGAAGATCCAATAACACCTTC. Translating it yields CACTWGGRSNNTF. Looking up the rest from reference TRBV30 and TRBJ1-2 gives the full variable domain: SQTIHQWPATLVQPVGSPLSLECTVEGTSNPNLYWYRQAAGRGLQLLFYSVGIGQISSEVPQNLSASRPQDRQFILSSKKLLLSDSGFYLCACTWGGRSNNTFGSGTRLTVV.

This clone appeared a few times. The chain joins TRBV7-8 to TRBJ2-5; 13 bases map to TRBD2. V dropped 4 bases and J dropped 5; count of bases not matched to a gene: 7. The germline CDR1 and CDR2 sequences are SGHVS and FQNEAQ. This CDR3 has 16 residues. CDR3 loop: CASSSGTSGNTETQYF. For the CDR3, the DNA is TGTGCCAGCAGCTCCGGGACTAGCGGGAACACTGAGACCCAGTACTTC.

This clone came up many times. This sequence joins TRBV6-6 and TRBJ2-3; 9 nucleotides agree with TRBD2. J lost 4 bases, V lost 4 bases, and 9 bases had no gene match. Germline lookup yields CDR1 MNHNY and CDR2 SVGAGI (reference sequence). CDR3 length equals 16 residues. This CDR3 reads CASSSGSGSYADTQYF. In DNA form, the CDR3 reads TGTGCCAGCAGTTCCGGTAGCGGGAGTTACGCAGATACGCAGTATTTT.

This chain connects TRBV27 to TRBJ1-1, with 7 bases matching TRBD1. This CDR3 is 14 amino acids long. Trimming at V came to 3 bases and at J to 5 bases, leaving 6 bases not matched to a gene. Germline V lookup: CDR1 MNHEY, CDR2 SMNVEV (reference sequence). The CDR3: CASSFGTAKTEAFF. The CDR3 DNA follows: TGTGCCAGCAGTTTTGGGACAGCAAAGACTGAAGCTTTCTTT.

This clone showed up just a few times. The rearrangement links TRBV15 to TRBJ2-6; D remains unclear. Germline CDR1 is LNHNV and CDR2 is YYDKDF (reference sequence). Trimming took off 0 bases at V and 4 bases at J, with 7 bases between the two ends. The CDR3 has 15 residues. The CDR3 DNA reads TGTGCCACCAGCAGAGATCCGTCGGGGGCCAACGTCCTGACTTTC. Protein sequence: CATSRDPSGANVLTF.

As DNA, the CDR3 is TGTGCCAGCTCACGAACCGGGACAGGGGGCACAGATACGCAGTATTTT. Its protein is CASSRTGTGGTDTQYF. The chain recombines TRBV18 with TRBJ2-3, with TRBD1 identical over 10 bases. From germline, CDR1 is KGHSH and CDR2 LQKENI. This CDR3 is 16 amino acids long. The J segment lost 1 base and the V segment lost 4 bases, leaving 5 bases of the junction unmatched.